The 19 T cell receptor beta chains listed next were all sequenced from one sample in a study of patients and donors after allogeneic stem cell transplantation. TCRdb ran MiXCR on the RT-PCR reads and lists one entry per CDR3 protein. The sample comprises roughly 200,000 distinct CDR3 sequences, less than 50% of which are singletons, and 11% rests with the top ten. Sequences were obtained from blood, either unsorted or a sorted T cell fraction (not recorded which). All receptors come from a human donor who was either an allogeneic HSCT recipient or a stem cell or donor lymphocyte infusion donor (not recorded which). It is not recorded whose cells these are; they may come from a transplant donor.

The rearrangement links TRBV20-1 to TRBJ1-2; D is perhaps TRBD1 (6 bases). The CDR3 spans 14 residues. Trimming stripped 6 bases from V and 4 bases from J, with 18 bases between. Germline CDR1 and CDR2: DFQATT and SNEGSKA (reference sequence). The CDR3 reads CSATSSGTTYGYTF. For the CDR3, the DNA is TGCAGTGCAACCTCTTCCGGGACAACCTATGGCTACACCTTC.

The table lists this clonotype with a few counts. DNA of the CDR3: TGTGCCAGCAGCCCTTTGAGACAGCCCCAGCATTTT. Translating it yields CASSPLRQPQHF. The V call is TRBV28, the J call TRBJ1-5; D is unresolved. The CDR3 spans 12 residues. The V end lost 6 bases, the J end lost 7 bases, and 10 bases lay between the germline ends. The germline V gene has CDR1 MDHEN and CDR2 SYDVKM.

The rearrangement uses TRBV7-9 and TRBJ1-1, with TRBD1 identical over 8 bases. Germline V gene lookup returns CDR1 SEHNR and CDR2 FQNEAQ (reference sequence). The CDR3 extends over 16 amino acids. V was pared by 7 bases and J by 5 bases, with 15 bases of the junction left unmatched. Written as DNA, the CDR3 is TGTGCCAGCACTCCCGGGGGGACAGGCTGGAAGACTGAAGCTTTCTTT. Translated: CASTPGGTGWKTEAFF.

The chain carries TRBV5-1 and TRBJ2-3; a possible D gene is TRBD2 (5 bases). The CDR3 is made up of 15 amino acids. Germline V lookup: CDR1 SGHRS, CDR2 YFSETQ. V was clipped by 7 bases and J by 4 bases, with 19 bases between them. Here the CDR3 reads CASGGPGYGADTQYF. The CDR3 DNA is TGCGCCAGCGGAGGTCCGGGGTACGGCGCAGATACGCAGTATTTT.

This clonotype was observed a few times. The junction departs from the called germline gene at one end, perhaps through a read error. J is TRBJ1-5 and V is TRBV6-2 or TRBV6-3, with a tentative D call TRBD1 (6 bases). The CDR3 runs to 13 residues. CDR1 is MNHEY, CDR2 SVGEGT, per germline. CDR3 residues: CASNYRENQPQHF. CDR3 coding DNA: TGTGCCAGCAATTACAGGGAAAATCAGCCCCAGCATTTT.

This chain connects TRBV5-1 to TRBJ2-3; D is undetermined. Trimming left V 1 base short and J 3 bases short, with 9 bases between. The CDR3 is 14 amino acids. Germline CDR1 SGHRS, CDR2 YFSETQ. The CDR3, as DNA: TGCGCCAGCAGCTTGAGGGATTTAACAGATACGCAGTATTTT. It is translated as CASSLRDLTDTQYF. Looking up the rest from reference TRBV5-1 and TRBJ2-3 gives the full variable domain: KAGVTQTPRYLIKTRGQQVTLSCSPISGHRSVSWYQQTPGQGLQFLFEYFSETQRNKGNFPGRFSGRQFSNSRSEMNVSTLELGDSALYLCASSLRDLTDTQYFGPGTRLTVL.

This rearrangement joins TRBV20-1 to TRBJ2-7, with 8 positions matching TRBD1. Losses at the gene ends were 4 bases for V and 3 bases for J; bases not matched to a gene: 2. This CDR3 is 12 amino acids long. Germline V gene lookup returns CDR1 DFQATT and CDR2 SNEGSKA (reference sequence). Written as DNA, the CDR3 is TGCAGTGCTACAGGACAGGGCTACGAGCAGTACTTC. Translating it yields CSATGQGYEQYF.

The chain recombines TRBV20-1 with TRBJ2-3; perhaps TRBD2 as D (5 bases). Trimming removed 3 bases from V and 1 base from J, with 14 bases in between. The CDR3 covers 15 residues. The germline V gene has CDR1 DFQATT and CDR2 SNEGSKA (reference sequence). The CDR3 here is CSASARERGTDTQYF. CDR3 nucleotide sequence: TGCAGTGCTAGCGCCCGAGAGAGGGGCACAGATACGCAGTATTTT.

The rearrangement links TRBV10-3 to TRBJ2-3, with D possibly TRBD1 on 5 matching bases. Per the germline V gene, CDR1 is ENHRY and CDR2 is SYGVKD. The CDR3 consists of 13 residues. V gave up 10 bases and J gave up 2 bases, with 13 bases separating them. The DNA for the CDR3 is TGTGCCACAACACAGGATGTCACAGATACGCAGTATTTT. The encoded protein is CATTQDVTDTQYF.

The genes are TRBV18 and TRBJ1-1; maybe TRBD1 (6 bases). CDR1 is KGHSH, CDR2 LQKENI, per germline. V shed 0 bases and J shed 5 bases, with 7 bases lying between them. The CDR3 has 13 amino acids. The CDR3 reads CASSPPGATEAFF. The CDR3 coding sequence is TGTGCCAGCTCACCACCGGGGGCAACTGAAGCTTTCTTT.

The chain has TRBV5-1 and TRBJ2-1; no firm D call. V dropped 3 bases and J dropped 4 bases, with 5 bases sitting between them. The CDR3 contains 12 residues. CDR1 is SGHRS and CDR2 is YFSETQ in the germline V gene. CDR3 sequence: CASSSQYNEQFF. Here the CDR3 DNA reads TGCGCCAGCAGCTCACAGTACAATGAGCAGTTCTTC.

This clonotype has a count of ten or more. This chain's CDR3 is CASSLGPTNTEAFF. The CDR3 DNA sequence: TGTGCCAGCAGCTTAGGACCCACGAACACTGAAGCTTTCTTT. The chain carries TRBV7-2 and TRBJ1-1, with D unresolved. This CDR3 has 14 residues. Trimming pared 1 base from V and 1 base from J, leaving 7 bases between. Per the germline V gene, CDR1 is SGHTA and CDR2 is FQGNSA.

About this clonotype: A read error may produce the germline difference seen at one junction end. This chain joins TRBV12-3 or TRBV12-4 and TRBJ1-2, with D hard to call. CDR3 length: 13 amino acids. As DNA, the CDR3 is TGTGTCAGCAGTTTAGCGGGAACGGAAGGCTACACCTTC. Amino acids: CVSSLAGTEGYTF.

The table lists this clonotype with a few counts. The chain uses TRBV25-1 and TRBJ2-3; perhaps TRBD2 as D (6 bases). The germline CDR1 and CDR2 sequences are MGHDK and SYGVNS. The CDR3 spans 14 residues. V dropped 8 bases and J dropped 5 bases, with 17 bases sitting between them. CDR3 region: CASSREGRGDTQYF. DNA for the CDR3: TGTGCCAGCTCTCGTGAGGGGCGGGGAGATACGCAGTATTTT. Filled out from reference TRBV25-1 and TRBJ2-3, the complete variable domain reads EADIYQTPRYLVIGTGKKITLECSQTMGHDKMYWYQQDPGMELHLIHYSYGVNSTEKGDLSSESTVSRIRTEHFPLTLESARPSHTSQYLCASSREGRGDTQYFGPGTRLTVL.

This clonotype was seen a few times. The chain links TRBV28 to TRBJ2-1, with TRBD2 matching 7 bases. The CDR3 is 15 residues long. Germline V gene sequence: CDR1 MDHEN, CDR2 SYDVKM. The V gene end was trimmed by 8 bases and the J gene end by 0 bases; junction bases not matched to a gene: 7. The DNA of the CDR3 is TGTGCCAGCGCCCTTCCGGGGGGCTCCTACAATGAGCAGTTCTTC. Translated: CASALPGGSYNEQFF.

V is TRBV14 and J is TRBJ1-3; D remains ambiguous. The CDR3 is 14 amino acids. CDR1 is SGHDN and CDR2 is FVKESK in the germline V gene. The V and J ends lost 4 bases and 4 bases respectively, with 11 bases between them. The CDR3 bases are TGTGCCAGCAGCCGGGCGGGTGGAGGAAACACCATATATTTT. Its translation: CASSRAGGGNTIYF.

The V gene is TRBV7-9, the J gene TRBJ2-7, with TRBD1 matching over 7 bases. CDR3 length: 14 residues. CDR1 SEHNR and CDR2 FQNEAQ come from the germline V gene (reference sequence). V was pared by 3 bases and J by 2 bases, with 4 bases of the junction left unmatched. CDR3 sequence reads: CASSFRDSAYEQYF. The DNA for the CDR3 is TGTGCCAGCAGCTTCCGGGACAGCGCCTACGAGCAGTACTTC.

The gene calls are TRBV10-1 and TRBJ2-7; 8 bases match TRBD1. Germline V gives CDR1 WNHNN, CDR2 SYGVQD (reference sequence). The CDR3 consists of 13 residues. J was trimmed by 12 bases and V by 5 bases; bases with no gene match: 12. The CDR3 loop reads CASSPGQGKSTYF. Here the CDR3 DNA reads TGCGCCAGCAGTCCTGGACAGGGTAAAAGTACGTACTTC.

This clonotype has more than one count but fewer than ten. The gene calls are TRBV20-1 and TRBJ1-2, with a weak D call TRBD1 (6 bases). Germline CDR1 reads DFQATT; CDR2 reads SNEGSKA (reference sequence). The germline V and J ends were trimmed by 3 bases and 4 bases, with 12 bases remaining between them. The length of the CDR3 is 13 residues. CDR3 amino acids: CSASGGAGYGYTF. The CDR3 bases are TGCAGTGCTAGCGGGGGCGCGGGCTATGGCTACACCTTC.